The clone carrying this T cell receptor beta chain was found a few times. Its specificity is unknown. TCRdb ran MiXCR on the RT-PCR reads and lists one entry per CDR3 protein. Among 450,000 to 700,000 distinct CDR3 sequences listed, around 15% were seen once. The record originates from a study of response to subunit inactivated influenza vaccine. Study-level findings and limits: Authors suggested that a seasonal influenza vaccination recruits few new T cells each time.

This CDR3 has 16 amino acids. The V segment lost 6 bases and the J segment 5 bases; nucleotides outside the gene matches: 7. Germline loops: CDR1 MDHEN, CDR2 SYDVKM. This receptor was obtained from a man over 45 who received an inactivated influenza vaccine. The genes are TRBV28 and TRBJ2-3, with TRBD2 identical over 14 bases. The sequencing used PBMCs from blood, collected about 11 days after vaccination. CDR3 coding DNA: TGTGCCAGCAGCCCTCTGACTAGCGGGAGGGAAGATACGCAGTATTTT. It is translated as CASSPLTSGREDTQYF.